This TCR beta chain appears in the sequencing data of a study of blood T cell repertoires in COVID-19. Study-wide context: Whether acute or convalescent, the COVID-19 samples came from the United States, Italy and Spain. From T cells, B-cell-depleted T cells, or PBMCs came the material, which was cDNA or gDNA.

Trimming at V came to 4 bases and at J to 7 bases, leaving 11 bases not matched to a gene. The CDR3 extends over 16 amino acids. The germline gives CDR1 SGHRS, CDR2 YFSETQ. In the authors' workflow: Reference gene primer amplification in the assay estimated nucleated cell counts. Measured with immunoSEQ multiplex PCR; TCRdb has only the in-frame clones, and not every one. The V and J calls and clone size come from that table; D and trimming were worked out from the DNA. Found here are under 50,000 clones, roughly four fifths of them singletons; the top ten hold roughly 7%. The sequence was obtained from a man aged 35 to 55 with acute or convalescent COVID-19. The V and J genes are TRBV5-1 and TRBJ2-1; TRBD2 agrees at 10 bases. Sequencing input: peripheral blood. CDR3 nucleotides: TGCGCCAGCAGCACCAGCGGGGGGGCCGCACGGAATGAGCAGTTCTTC. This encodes CASSTSGGAARNEQFF.